Here is one T cell receptor (beta chain) with its context. Its matching antigen is unknown. These data come from a study of regulatory and conventional T cells in RAG deficiency. Study-wide findings and caveats: Sorted Omenn CD25-high CD127-low cells may not be bona fide Tregs.

Here immunoSEQ multiplex PCR was the method, and the copy in TCRdb shows in-frame clones only, minus some. The data hold more than 35,000 clones, with 70% to 90% observed a single time. Blood CD4+ CD25-low CD127-high conventional T cells supplied the genomic DNA template. V lost 1 base to trimming and J lost 2 bases, with 8 bases between them. Germline V CDR1 and CDR2: LGHNA, YNFKEQ. The CDR3 runs to 14 residues. This sample was shared with a second study, whose subject was regulatory T cells. From that paper: Amplification used 52 TRBV primers and 13 TRBJ primers.

Sequenced input: CD4+ effector T cells sorted from blood. This chain joins TRBV4-2 and TRBJ1-2; D call uncertain. The receptor was isolated from a human donor in good health. This CDR3 reads CASSQGVENYGYTF. Here the CDR3 DNA reads TGTGCCAGCAGCCAAGGGGTGGAAAACTATGGCTACACCTTC.